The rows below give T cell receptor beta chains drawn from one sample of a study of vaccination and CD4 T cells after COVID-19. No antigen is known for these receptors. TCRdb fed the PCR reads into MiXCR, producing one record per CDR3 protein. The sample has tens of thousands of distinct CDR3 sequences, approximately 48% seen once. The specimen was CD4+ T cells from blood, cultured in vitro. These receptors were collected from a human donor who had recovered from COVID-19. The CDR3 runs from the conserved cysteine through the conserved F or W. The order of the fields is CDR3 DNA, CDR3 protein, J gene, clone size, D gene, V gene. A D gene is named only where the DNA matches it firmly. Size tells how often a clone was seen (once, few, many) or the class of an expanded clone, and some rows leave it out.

TGTGCCAGCAGCTCCGGGTGGGTGAATAATTCACCCCTCCACTTT CASSSGWVNNSPLHF TRBJ1-6 few . TRBV11-3
TGCGCCAGCAGCTTGGCCTTAGCGGGAGGCAGGGAGACCCAGTACTTC CASSLALAGGRETQYF TRBJ2-5 . TRBD2 TRBV5-1
TGTGCCAGCAGCTCGGCAGGTTATAGCAATCAGCCCCAGCATTTT CASSSAGYSNQPQHF TRBJ1-5 few . TRBV7-2
TGTGCCACCAGTATCTCCAGCATCGATCAGCCCCAGCATTTT CATSISSIDQPQHF TRBJ1-5 few . TRBV24-1
TGTGCCAGCCGGGGGTTCTCTGGAAACACCATATATTTT CASRGFSGNTIYF TRBJ1-3 few . TRBV27
TGTGCCAGCAATTCTGCGGGACTAGGGGTCACTGAAGCTTTCTTT CASNSAGLGVTEAFF TRBJ1-1 . . TRBV28
TGTGCCAGCAGTGAAGGTCGGGGAGGTGCCGGGGAGCTGTTTTTT CASSEGRGGAGELFF TRBJ2-2 . . TRBV2
TGTGCCAGTAGTATACGGGGAGGTAGTTCAGATACGCAGTATTTT CASSIRGGSSDTQYF TRBJ2-3 . . TRBV19
TGTGCCAGCAGTTACTCGAAGGCCTTCGATGAGCAGTTCTTC CASSYSKAFDEQFF TRBJ2-1 . . TRBV6-2/TRBV6-3
TGTGCCAGGACCGACGGGACAGCTCAAGAGACCCAGTACTTC CARTDGTAQETQYF TRBJ2-5 . TRBD1 TRBV2
TGTGCCAGCAGTGCGGGACTAGCGCTCCTAGAGCAGTTCTTC CASSAGLALLEQFF TRBJ2-1 . TRBD2 TRBV6-1
TGTGCCAGCACTACAGGGCGTACTTCTGAAGCTTTCTTT CASTTGRTSEAFF TRBJ1-1 . . TRBV6-1
TGTGCCAGCAGCTTTGAGGGGAGTAATTCACCCCTCCACTTT CASSFEGSNSPLHF TRBJ1-6 medium-sized . TRBV7-2
TGTGCCAGCAGTTACCCTAGACAGGGGGCGCAGGCAGATACGCAGTATTTT CASSYPRQGAQADTQYF TRBJ2-3 . TRBD1 TRBV6-5
TGCAGTGCTGAGGACCGACAGGGCCTCATGAACACTGAAGCTTTCTTT CSAEDRQGLMNTEAFF TRBJ1-1 . TRBD1 TRBV20-1